The T cell receptor (beta chain) under discussion was sequenced for a study of T cell clones after liver transplantation. Notes on the study in general: Low donor cell numbers restricted donor-reactive repertoire measurement in a couple of subjects. These preliminary findings come from unstandardized post-transplant sampling times.

Produced via immunoSEQ multiplex PCR; TCRdb's table is partial and in-frame only. The sample includes under 130,000 clones, approximately 79% seen only once; the top ten take approximately 3%. Losses at the gene ends were 2 bases for V and 10 bases for J; bases not matched to a gene: 7. CDR1 and CDR2 (germline): MNHEY, SVGAGI. This CDR3 is built from 15 residues. This clone showed up just a few times. The antigen is not known. The chain recombines TRBV6-5 with TRBJ1-6, with 8 bases aligning to TRBD1. Sequenced material: CD4+ T cells from blood, taken approximately 45 months after liver transplant. This receptor was identified in a human patient who received a liver transplant. The graft donor may be the source of some T cells. The CDR3 loop is CASSYLPTGDSPLHF. CDR3 DNA sequence: TGTGCCAGCAGTTACCTACCGACAGGGGACTCACCCCTCCACTTT.